The 10 T cell receptor beta chains given below trace back to one sample, sequenced in a study of T cell repertoires in cytomegalovirus infection. TCRdb analysed the reads with MiXCR anew, one entry per CDR3 protein. The sample has approximately 200,000 distinct CDR3 sequences, approximately 24% seen once. The sequencing input was CD8+ T cells from PBMCs. All receptors come from a human donor in good health (CMV status not recorded). Some clones in this sample may be carry-over from other donors' samples.

The chain is built from TRBV28 and TRBJ2-1; TRBD2 aligns across 7 bases. Germline V CDR1 and CDR2: MDHEN, SYDVKM. The V and J ends lost 5 bases and 4 bases, in that order; junction bases with no gene match: 11. The CDR3 covers 16 residues. CDR3 coding DNA: TGTGCCAGCAGTCCCGGTAGGGGCGGGGGTTACAATGAGCAGTTCTTC. Translation gives CASSPGRGGGYNEQFF.

J is TRBJ2-1 and V is TRBV2, with TRBD2 matching over 8 bases. The CDR3 has 15 residues. CDR1 is SNHLY, CDR2 FYNNEI, per germline. Trimming took 6 bases from V and 7 from J; bases not matched to a gene: 11. The CDR3 here is CASSGGAGYGNEQFF. The CDR3 DNA is TGTGCCAGCAGCGGGGGGGCAGGATATGGGAATGAGCAGTTCTTC.

The chain combines TRBV28 with TRBJ2-1; 10 nucleotides agree with TRBD2. V was clipped by 2 bases and J by 7 bases; unmatched bases: 2. Per germline, CDR1 MDHEN and CDR2 SYDVKM. The CDR3 consists of 14 residues. In DNA, the CDR3 is TGTGCCAGCAGTTTAGGACTAGCGGCGAATGAGCAGTTCTTC. This translates into CASSLGLAANEQFF. The full variable domain, with the rest looked up from reference TRBV28 and TRBJ2-1, is DVKVTQSSRYLVKRTGEKVFLECVQDMDHENMFWYRQDPGLGLRLIYFSYDVKMKEKGDIPEGYSVSREKKERFSLILESASTNQTSMYLCASSLGLAANEQFFGPGTRLTVL.

There are a few counts of this clonotype. V and J are TRBV24-1 and TRBJ1-1; no definite D call. The V end lost 3 bases, the J end lost 1 base, and 14 bases lay between the germline ends. This CDR3 has 16 residues. Germline CDR1 and CDR2: KGHDR and SFDVKD. The CDR3 sequence is CATSDVYKVPNTEAFF. CDR3 nucleotides: TGTGCCACCAGTGATGTTTACAAGGTACCGAACACTGAAGCTTTCTTT.

The chain carries TRBV3-1 and TRBJ2-5; 11 bases are a match to TRBD1. Germline loops: CDR1 LGHDT, CDR2 YNNKEL (reference sequence). With 5 bases clipped from V and 2 bases from J, the junction kept 4 bases outside the gene matches. CDR3 length equals 15 residues. DNA for the CDR3: TGTGCCAGCAGCTCATGGGACAGGGGGCAAGAGACCCAGTACTTC. It codes for CASSSWDRGQETQYF.

V gene TRBV15 combines with J gene TRBJ1-5; D remains ambiguous. V lost 0 bases to trimming and J lost 6 bases, with 9 bases between them. Germline-derived CDR1 and CDR2 are LNHNV and YYDKDF (reference sequence). This CDR3 has 14 residues. The CDR3, as DNA: TGTGCCACCAGCAGAGATCGGGCGCGTCAGCCCCAGCATTTT. Amino acid sequence: CATSRDRARQPQHF.

This clonotype has ten or more counts. The gene calls are TRBV20-1 and TRBJ2-4; D gene uncertain. Trimming shortened V by 0 bases and J by 5 bases, and 20 bases separated the two germline ends. CDR3 length: 17 amino acids. The germline V gene encodes CDR1 DFQATT and CDR2 SNEGSKA (reference sequence). In DNA form, the CDR3 reads TGCAGTGCTAGAGATCCCATGGCGGAATCCGCCCAAAACATTCAGTACTTC. Its protein is CSARDPMAESAQNIQYF.

The chain links TRBV25-1 to TRBJ2-1; the match to TRBD2 covers 13 bases. Germline V CDR1 and CDR2: MGHDK, SYGVNS. CDR3 length: 15 residues. Trimming took 5 bases from V and 4 from J; bases not matched to a gene: 2. The CDR3 DNA sequence: TGTGCCAGCAGTAAGGGACTAGCGGGGTACAATGAGCAGTTCTTC. Protein: CASSKGLAGYNEQFF.

The chain employs TRBV29-1 and TRBJ2-1; 12 positions match TRBD2. The CDR3 runs to 13 residues. The germline gives CDR1 SQVTM, CDR2 ANQGSEA. J lost 5 bases, V lost 5 bases, and 1 base had no gene match. CDR3 nucleotide sequence: TGCAGCGTTCGGACTAGCGGGAACAATGAGCAGTTCTTC. The encoded protein is CSVRTSGNNEQFF.

The table lists this clonotype with many counts. The chain is built from TRBV7-8 and TRBJ2-5, with 12 bases identical to TRBD2. J was trimmed by 0 bases and V by 5 bases; bases with no gene match: 10. The CDR3 consists of 18 residues. The germline V gene encodes CDR1 SGHVS and CDR2 FQNEAQ. CDR3 region: CASSPGLAGSMYQETQYF. CDR3 DNA: TGTGCCAGCAGCCCCGGACTAGCGGGGAGCATGTACCAAGAGACCCAGTACTTC.